Each of the 11 T cell receptor beta chains below was sequenced from the same sample in a study of blood T cells in healthy people across ages. It was with a sample-barcoded 5' primer and a J-beta primer mix that a second PCR of roughly 7 to 12 cycles was run. TCRdb passed the 5' RACE reads through MiXCR, listing each CDR3 protein once. The profile shows 750,000 to 1,000,000 distinct CDR3 sequences, about 28% of them singletons. The sample was also reused in another study, on T cells of mothers and their children.

Material for sequencing was blood. These receptors were obtained from a woman between 40 and 50 years old in good health.

This clonotype was counted only a few times. The V call is TRBV7-8, the J call TRBJ1-4; D ambiguous. The CDR3 is made up of 16 amino acids. With 7 bases removed from V and 4 bases from J, the gap between germline ends came to 19 bases. The V gene's germline CDR1 is SGHVS and CDR2 FQNEAQ. The CDR3 region has the DNA TGTGCCAGCACCGCGTCCGGAGGCCGGATTAATGAAAAACTGTTTTTT. Translating gives CASTASGGRINEKLFF.

The V and J genes are TRBV5-1 and TRBJ2-7, with TRBD1 identical over 8 bases. Trimming took 4 bases from V and 2 from J; bases not matched to a gene: 17. Germline CDR1 reads SGHRS; CDR2 reads YFSETQ. CDR3 length equals 18 residues. CDR3 nucleotide sequence: TGCGCCAGCAGCGGGGGAAGCGCCTCAGGGGGCAGGCCCTACGAGCAGTACTTC. It specifies CASSGGSASGGRPYEQYF.

There are many counts of this clonotype. The chain links TRBV7-2 to TRBJ2-5, with TRBD1 matching 9 bases. Germline CDR1 reads SGHTA; CDR2 reads FQGNSA. The CDR3 runs 15 residues. The ends lost 2 bases at V and 8 bases at J; junction bases unmatched: 9. CDR3 protein: CASSLLGQGVLTQYF. CDR3 DNA: TGTGCCAGCAGCTTATTGGGACAGGGAGTATTAACCCAGTACTTC.

The chain carries TRBV27 and TRBJ1-2; D not certain. Trimming cost V 0 bases and J 3 bases, with 11 bases left between them. The CDR3 has 15 residues. The germline V gene encodes CDR1 MNHEY and CDR2 SMNVEV (reference sequence). CDR3 sequence (DNA): TGTGCCAGCAGTTTATCGGCAGGATCGGACTATGGCTACACCTTC. Protein sequence: CASSLSAGSDYGYTF.

The table lists this clonotype with a few counts. A much larger clone sits a single nucleotide away, making a read error possible. The chain joins TRBV20-1 to TRBJ2-7, with 7 bases fitting TRBD2. Germline V lookup: CDR1 DFQATT, CDR2 SNEGSKA (reference sequence). The CDR3 is 15 residues long. The CDR3 nucleotides are TGCAGTACTAGAGTTAGCGGACTAGGGCTCTACGAGCAGTACTTC. Amino acids: CSTRVSGLGLYEQYF.

This rearrangement joins TRBV19 to TRBJ1-2, with 7 bases matching TRBD1. The CDR3 totals 11 residues. Germline V CDR1 and CDR2: LNHDA, SQIVND (reference sequence). V shed 5 bases, J shed 13 bases, and the junction held 7 bases outside the gene matches. CDR3 loop: CASSPGTVCTF. CDR3 DNA: TGTGCCAGTAGTCCAGGGACAGTGTGCACCTTC. Supplemented by reference TRBV19 and TRBJ1-2, the full variable domain reads DGGITQSPKYLFRKEGQNVTLSCEQNLNHDAMYWYRQDPGQGLRLIYYSQIVNDFQKGDIAEGYSVSREKKESFPLTVTSAQKNPTAFYLCASSPGTVCTFGSGTRLTVV.

This clonotype showed up many times. The chain uses TRBV4-1 and TRBJ2-1; 11 positions agree with TRBD1. The V and J ends lost 3 bases and 8 bases, in that order; junction bases with no gene match: 12. Per germline, CDR1 MGHRA and CDR2 YSYEKL. The CDR3 spans 17 residues. As DNA, the CDR3 is TGCGCCAGCAGCCACTCACCCCGGACAGGGGGCAGGGATGAGCAGTTCTTC. This translates into CASSHSPRTGGRDEQFF.

The V and J genes are TRBV11-2 and TRBJ2-2; possibly TRBD1 or TRBD2 for D (5 bases each). Germline V gene sequence: CDR1 SGHAT, CDR2 FQNNGV. V was shortened by 5 bases and J by 1 base, with 8 bases between the two germline ends. The CDR3 length is 14 residues. Here the CDR3 DNA reads TGTGCCAGCAGCCGGGACCAGAACACCGGGGAGCTGTTTTTT. Protein sequence: CASSRDQNTGELFF. Based on the CDR3 plus reference TRBV11-2 and TRBJ2-2, the full variable domain is EAGVAQSPRYKIIEKRQSVAFWCNPISGHATLYWYQQILGQGPKLLIQFQNNGVVDDSQLPKDRFSAERLKGVDSTLKIQPAKLEDSAVYLCASSRDQNTGELFFGEGSRLTVL.

The genes are TRBV7-8 and TRBJ2-1; D gene uncertain. This CDR3 contains 15 residues. Germline V CDR1 and CDR2: SGHVS, FQNEAQ. V lost 3 bases to trimming and J lost 3 bases, with 12 bases between them. DNA of the CDR3: TGTGCCAGCAGCTTGGCCATCTTCCTCTACAATGAGCAGTTCTTC. Encoded protein: CASSLAIFLYNEQFF.

There are many counts of this clonotype. V is TRBV28 and J is TRBJ1-1; D unresolved. Germline V gene lookup returns CDR1 MDHEN and CDR2 SYDVKM. V lost 7 bases, J lost 1 base, and 16 bases lay in between. This CDR3 has 15 amino acids. CDR3 coding DNA: TGTGCCAGCACCTCCCCGGCAGGACCGAACACTGAAGCTTTCTTT. It yields the protein CASTSPAGPNTEAFF.

In nucleotides, the CDR3 is TGTGCCAGGGGCGCCTGGACCCAGGGAGCCAAAAACATTCAGTACTTC. Protein: CARGAWTQGAKNIQYF. The chain couples TRBV15 to TRBJ2-4; weak D call: TRBD1 (5 bases). CDR1 and CDR2 from the germline V gene are LNHNV and YYDKDF (reference sequence). This CDR3 spans 16 amino acids. The V and J ends lost 10 bases and 0 bases respectively, with 19 bases between them.